The 13 T cell receptor beta chains below were found in one sample sequenced in a study of blood T cell repertoires in COVID-19. Method: immunoSEQ multiplex PCR; TCRdb's copy keeps in-frame clones and lacks some. The sample shows around 320,000 clones, 90% of them seen only once. The sequenced sample consisted of PBMCs or T cells enriched from blood (not recorded which). These receptors were obtained from a woman in her late teens or twenties with acute COVID-19.

This sequence joins TRBV7-9 and TRBJ2-1, with TRBD2 matching over 8 bases. Germline values: CDR1 SEHNR, CDR2 FQNEAQ (reference sequence). The junction had 8 bases not matched to a gene; V was cut back by 3 bases and J by 7 bases. CDR3 length: 15 residues. CDR3 loop: CASSLGTSKRNEQFF. The CDR3 DNA sequence: TGTGCCAGCAGCTTGGGGACTAGTAAAAGGAATGAGCAGTTCTTC. Full variable domain (rest looked up from reference TRBV7-9 and TRBJ2-1): DTGVSQNPRHKITKRGQNVTFRCDPISEHNRLYWYRQTLGQGPEFLTYFQNEAQLEKSRLLSDRFSAERPKGSFSTLEIQRTEQGDSAMYLCASSLGTSKRNEQFFGPGTRLTVL.

This chain joins TRBV10-1 and TRBJ1-5; D unclear. V lost 2 bases and J 6 bases, leaving 5 bases between the germline ends. CDR1 is WNHNN, CDR2 SYGVQD, per germline (reference sequence). CDR3 length equals 12 residues. In DNA, the CDR3 is TGCGCCAGCAGTGAGAACGGTCAGCCCCAGCATTTT. As protein: CASSENGQPQHF.

The chain joins TRBV4-1 to TRBJ1-5; no firm D call. Per germline, CDR1 MGHRA and CDR2 YSYEKL. V shed 3 bases and J shed 6 bases, with 15 bases lying between them. The CDR3 covers 15 residues. The CDR3 sequence is CASSHGGRWFQPQHF. DNA for the CDR3: TGCGCCAGCAGCCACGGCGGGAGGTGGTTTCAGCCCCAGCATTTT.

The V and J genes are TRBV10-3 and TRBJ1-6; D might be TRBD1 (6 bases). Trimming took 6 bases from V and 10 from J, leaving 13 bases between them. This CDR3 region has 13 residues. From germline, CDR1 is ENHRY and CDR2 SYGVKD. The CDR3 bases are TGTGCCATCAGAGAACAGGGTAGATCACCCCTCCACTTT. This codes for CAIREQGRSPLHF.

A remark on this clone: Sequence at one end of the junction differs from germline and may be a read error. The gene calls are TRBV4-2 and TRBJ2-3; perhaps TRBD2 as D (5 bases). The CDR3 is 16 residues long. The germline CDR1 and CDR2 sequences are LGHNA and YNFKEQ. The CDR3 here is CAGSQDQASGGDTQYF. The CDR3 DNA reads TGTGCCGGCAGCCAAGATCAGGCCAGCGGAGGAGATACGCAGTATTTT.

This clone has just one count. The V call is TRBV19, the J call TRBJ2-1, with D perhaps matching TRBD2 (6 bases). The CDR3 runs 14 residues. Trimming removed 0 bases at V and 3 bases at J, with 6 bases between. CDR1 and CDR2 (germline): LNHDA, SQIVND (reference sequence). The CDR3 DNA sequence: TGTGCCAGTAGTATAGAGACTAGCTACAATGAGCAGTTCTTC. This sequence encodes CASSIETSYNEQFF.

The chain uses TRBV13 and TRBJ2-7, with 7 nucleotides matching TRBD2. The CDR3 spans 17 residues. V lost 1 base, J lost 1 base, and 10 bases stayed unmatched. Germline V gives CDR1 PRHDT, CDR2 FYEKMQ (reference sequence). This chain's CDR3 is CASSLEGRGGFSYEQYF. In DNA form, the CDR3 reads TGTGCCAGCAGCTTAGAGGGGAGGGGAGGGTTTTCCTACGAGCAGTACTTC.

The chain couples TRBV30 to TRBJ1-3; no reliable D call. Germline V gene lookup returns CDR1 GTSNPN and CDR2 SVGIG (reference sequence). The CDR3 is 12 amino acids. Trimming pared 2 bases from V and 3 bases from J, leaving 5 bases between. The CDR3 coding sequence is TGTGCCTGGAGTAGCCTTGGAAACACCATATATTTT. This sequence encodes CAWSSLGNTIYF.

The V and J genes are TRBV7-3 and TRBJ1-1; D unclear. Germline-derived CDR1 and CDR2 are SGHTA and FQGTGA. The CDR3 contains 13 residues. V was cut by 1 base and J by 1 base, with 4 bases left in between. CDR3 nucleotide sequence: TGTGCCAGCAGCTTAAACAAGAACACTGAAGCTTTCTTT. Protein product: CASSLNKNTEAFF.

The chain links TRBV9 to TRBJ1-6; 8 nucleotides align to TRBD1. Germline trimming cut 4 bases from V and 3 bases from J; bases unmatched to any gene: 12. Germline lookup yields CDR1 SGDLS and CDR2 YYNGEE. CDR3 length equals 18 residues. The CDR3 bases are TGTGCCAGCAGCCCCCAACCAGGGACAGGTCTCTATAATTCACCCCTCCACTTT. Encoded protein: CASSPQPGTGLYNSPLHF.

This chain links TRBV7-9 with TRBJ2-7; 13 bases fit TRBD2. Germline loops: CDR1 SEHNR, CDR2 FQNEAQ (reference sequence). Trimming at V came to 1 base and at J to 5 bases, leaving 2 bases not matched to a gene. The CDR3 has 15 amino acids. The CDR3 loop is CASSLGLAGGDEQYF. DNA of the CDR3: TGTGCCAGCAGCTTAGGACTAGCGGGAGGAGACGAGCAGTACTTC.

The rearrangement uses TRBV5-1 and TRBJ2-5, with a weak D call TRBD2 (5 bases). The CDR3 totals 14 residues. V was pared by 3 bases and J by 2 bases, with 11 bases between. Germline V gives CDR1 SGHRS, CDR2 YFSETQ. The CDR3 is CASSSGLAQETQYF. CDR3 nucleotides: TGCGCCAGCAGCTCCGGACTGGCTCAAGAGACCCAGTACTTC.

In this sample, this clone turned up once. This sequence joins TRBV3-1 (or the pseudogene TRBV3-2) and TRBJ1-1, with D possibly TRBD1 on 6 matching bases. Trimming left V 0 bases short and J 5 bases short, with 10 bases between. The CDR3 has 14 amino acids. Germline V gene sequence: CDR1 LGHDT, CDR2 YNNKEL (reference sequence). Here the CDR3 reads CASSQEGHWTEAFF. CDR3 bases: TGTGCCAGCAGCCAAGAGGGACATTGGACTGAAGCTTTCTTT.